The 13 T cell receptor beta chains in this list originate from one sample, sequenced in a study of T cell repertoires in cytomegalovirus infection. TCRdb redid the calling of the reads with MiXCR, one entry per CDR3 protein. The repertoire holds 450,000 to 600,000 distinct CDR3 sequences, with about 39% as singletons. The antigens for these receptors are not known. Specimen: cultured PBMCs, collected from culture after CMV antigen stimulation. The receptor source for this set is a human donor in good health (CMV status not recorded). Some clones in this sample may be carry-over from other donors' samples.

The chain has TRBV12-3 or TRBV12-4 and TRBJ2-3; 10 nucleotides align to TRBD2. Losses at the gene ends were 3 bases for V and 1 base for J; bases not matched to a gene: 4. This CDR3 comprises 16 residues. The CDR3 loop reads CASSFLAGGRTDTQYF. In DNA, the CDR3 is TGTGCCAGCAGTTTTTTAGCGGGAGGCCGCACAGATACGCAGTATTTT.

This clonotype occurred a few times. The rearrangement uses TRBV7-2 and TRBJ2-7; maybe TRBD1 (5 bases). Germline V gene sequence: CDR1 SGHTA, CDR2 FQGNSA. The CDR3 sequence is 12 residues long. Trimming took off 7 bases at V and 5 bases at J, with 12 bases between the two ends. CDR3 amino acids: CASNVGLDEQYF. CDR3 DNA sequence: TGTGCCAGCAACGTGGGGCTGGACGAGCAGTACTTC. Using reference TRBV7-2 and TRBJ2-7 for the parts outside the CDR3, the full variable domain is GAGVSQSPSNKVTEKGKDVELRCDPISGHTALYWYRQSLGQGLEFLIYFQGNSAPDKSGLPSDRFSAERTGGSVSTLTIQRTQQEDSAVYLCASNVGLDEQYFGPGTRLTVT.

The genes are TRBV10-3 and TRBJ1-4; D is uncertain. This CDR3 is 13 amino acids long. Deletions cut 8 bases from V and 8 bases from J, with 15 bases between. CDR1 is ENHRY and CDR2 is SYGVKD in the germline V gene. CDR3 residues: CAISGSEREKLFF. CDR3 nucleotides: TGTGCCATCTCGGGCTCCGAACGGGAAAAACTGTTTTTT.

This clonotype was detected only a few times. The chain combines TRBV10-3 with TRBJ1-2; the D is unclear. V gave up 1 base and J gave up 4 bases, with 7 bases separating them. Germline lookup yields CDR1 ENHRY and CDR2 SYGVKD. The CDR3 is 13 residues long. This CDR3 is CAISELGSYGYTF. CDR3 nucleotides: TGTGCCATCAGTGAGTTGGGCAGCTATGGCTACACCTTC.

This clonotype was observed a handful of times. V gene TRBV7-8 combines with J gene TRBJ2-3, with TRBD1 matching 10 bases. Looked up from germline, CDR1 is SGHVS and CDR2 is FQNEAQ. With 2 bases clipped from V and 3 bases from J, the junction kept 5 bases outside the gene matches. The CDR3 is made up of 16 amino acids. The CDR3 protein is CASSLRRDRGTDTQYF. CDR3 DNA sequence: TGTGCCAGCAGCTTACGCCGGGACAGGGGAACAGATACGCAGTATTTT.

The chain recombines TRBV7-6 with TRBJ2-1, with D uncertain. This CDR3 spans 12 amino acids. Trimming cost V 5 bases and J 8 bases, with 10 bases left between them. Germline-derived CDR1 and CDR2 are SGHVS and FNYEAQ. DNA of the CDR3: TGTGCCAGCAGCCACGCCCCGGATGAGCAGTTCTTC. This codes for CASSHAPDEQFF.

This clonotype was detected ten times or more. The genes are TRBV7-6 and TRBJ2-3; 9 bases align to TRBD2. Trimming removed 4 bases from V and 5 bases from J; junction bases left unmatched: 10. This CDR3 contains 16 residues. Germline CDR1 and CDR2: SGHVS and FNYEAQ. The DNA of the CDR3 is TGTGCCAGCAGCTCATTAGGTAGCGGGAGAAGAGATACGCAGTATTTT. This sequence encodes CASSSLGSGRRDTQYF.

The V call is TRBV6-8, the J call TRBJ2-5; D ambiguous. The germline V gene encodes CDR1 MNHGY and CDR2 SAAAGT. V was clipped by 5 bases and J by 7 bases, with 14 bases between them. This CDR3 is 13 amino acids long. The CDR3 is CASSAFLARTQYF. As DNA, the CDR3 is TGTGCCAGCAGTGCGTTTCTCGCGCGGACCCAGTACTTC.

This clonotype has a handful of counts. The chain uses TRBV7-2 and TRBJ2-3, with 10 bases aligning to TRBD2. The CDR3 totals 16 residues. V shed 1 base, J shed 4 bases, and the junction held 5 bases outside the gene matches. CDR1 and CDR2 from the germline V gene are SGHTA and FQGNSA. The CDR3 DNA reads as TGTGCCAGCAGCTTAGTAGCGGGGGGACGGGCAGATACGCAGTATTTT. Its translation: CASSLVAGGRADTQYF. The whole variable domain, remainder taken from reference TRBV7-2 and TRBJ2-3, is GAGVSQSPSNKVTEKGKDVELRCDPISGHTALYWYRQSLGQGLEFLIYFQGNSAPDKSGLPSDRFSAERTGGSVSTLTIQRTQQEDSAVYLCASSLVAGGRADTQYFGPGTRLTVL.

This clonotype has just one count. The chain employs TRBV12-3 or TRBV12-4 and TRBJ1-1; D uncertain. The V end was cut by 3 bases, the J end by 6 bases, with 14 bases between. The CDR3 runs to 14 residues. CDR3: CASSLSGDIPEAFF. CDR3 nucleotides: TGTGCCAGCAGTTTGTCCGGCGATATCCCTGAAGCTTTCTTT.

This clonotype came up a few times. A read error may produce the germline difference seen at one junction end. CDR3 DNA sequence: TGTGCCAGCAGTTATAGCGGGGGGGCTTCCTCCGAGCAGTACTTC. It yields the protein CASSYSGGASSEQYF. This chain joins TRBV6-5 and TRBJ2-7, with 11 bases fitting TRBD2. The CDR3 contains 15 residues. CDR1 is MNHEY, CDR2 SVGAGI, per germline.

There are many counts of this clonotype. V and J are TRBV6-1 and TRBJ1-1; D might be TRBD1 (5 bases). The CDR3 runs to 19 residues. Looked up from germline, CDR1 is MNHNS and CDR2 is SASEGT. V dropped 5 bases and J dropped 4 bases, with 29 bases sitting between them. CDR3 nucleotides: TGTGCCAGCAGTCTCAATCGTCCCGGGACTTCCGTCGGCGGCACTGAAGCTTTCTTT. It is translated as CASSLNRPGTSVGGTEAFF.

The CDR3 reads CSVPKQEFEDTQYF. The CDR3 nucleotides are TGCAGCGTTCCCAAACAGGAGTTTGAGGATACGCAGTATTTT. This chain connects TRBV29-1 to TRBJ2-3; TRBD1 is a possible D gene (5 bases). The CDR3 totals 14 residues. Germline V lookup: CDR1 SQVTM, CDR2 ANQGSEA. V was cut by 5 bases and J by 6 bases, with 18 bases left in between.